This TCR beta chain was sequenced during a study of shared clonotypes between healthy human individuals. Germline loops: CDR1 LNHDA, CDR2 SQIVND (reference sequence). Trimming shortened V by 6 bases and J by 3 bases, and 14 bases separated the two germline ends. The CDR3 extends over 14 amino acids. Every subset had its genomic DNA shared out evenly among several immunoSEQ plates. Study processing details: As immunoSEQ supplied junction-only sequences (without quality scores), filtering differed. Produced via immunoSEQ multiplex PCR; TCRdb's table is partial and in-frame only. D and trimming were read from the DNA, whereas the V and J calls and clone size are those reported in that table. The sample gives about 2.1 million clones, roughly 91% of which show up once; under 2% is in the top ten. Study-wide results and caveats: In contrast to clonotypes shared by all four donors, non-shared clonotypes had lower generation probabilities.

Positively selected for CCR7, the CD45RO-negative cells used as naive CD8 cells excluded terminally differentiated effector memory CD45RA+ cells. Note on this clone: Its antigen is as yet unknown.

Sequencing used naive CD8+ T cells from PBMCs. The clonotype was recovered from a man in his late teens or twenties in good health. Some clones in this sample may be carry-over from other donors' samples. The chain employs TRBV19 and TRBJ1-2, with a tentative D call TRBD1 (6 bases). The CDR3 DNA reads as TGTGCCAGTAGCCCTAACAGGGACGACTATGGCTACACCTTC. Translating it yields CASSPNRDDYGYTF.